This passage covers 22 T cell receptor beta chains from one sample sequenced in a study of cytomegalovirus exposure and HLA in healthy donors. Primers: 60 Vbeta forward and 13 Jbeta reverse. This table comes from immunoSEQ multiplex PCR, and its TCRdb copy is limited to in-frame clones, with some not included. The sample lists 160,000 or so clones, around 84% occurring once. Sequenced input: PBMCs. These TCRs come from a woman between 35 and 50 years old in good health and CMV-seronegative.

This clone turned up a few times. The V gene is TRBV7-9, the J gene TRBJ1-3, with a tentative D call TRBD1 (6 bases). Between the trimmed V and J ends, which lost 5 bases and 0 bases, there was a span of 17 bases. This CDR3 has 17 residues. The germline V gene encodes CDR1 SEHNR and CDR2 FQNEAQ (reference sequence). CDR3 sequence reads: CASSTWTVDFSGNTIYF. The CDR3 nucleotides read TGTGCCAGCAGCACTTGGACAGTAGATTTCTCTGGAAACACCATATATTTT.

V and J are TRBV2 and TRBJ2-5, with 11 bases identical to TRBD2. The J segment lost 3 bases and the V segment lost 6 bases, leaving 15 bases of the junction unmatched. The germline gives CDR1 SNHLY, CDR2 FYNNEI. The CDR3 totals 18 residues. The CDR3 sequence is CASSPTITRLAGKETQYF. For the CDR3, the DNA is TGTGCCAGCAGCCCAACCATAACGAGACTAGCGGGGAAAGAGACCCAGTACTTC.

The chain is built from TRBV9 and TRBJ1-1, with TRBD1 identical over 9 bases. Germline CDR1 and CDR2: SGDLS and YYNGEE. J gave up 6 bases and V 0 bases, and 9 bases lay outside the gene matches. This CDR3 has 16 amino acids. In DNA form, the CDR3 reads TGTGCCAGCAGCGTAGGGATGGGACAGGGAAGGGCTGAAGCTTTCTTT. This translates into CASSVGMGQGRAEAFF.

The rearrangement joins TRBV10-1 to TRBJ1-4, with a weak D call TRBD1 (5 bases). The V gene lost 2 bases and the J gene lost 3 bases, with 10 bases spanning the gap. This CDR3 region has 15 residues. CDR1 and CDR2 (germline): WNHNN, SYGVQD (reference sequence). The CDR3 DNA reads as TGCGCCAGCAGTGAGGCTGGGGGGGCTAATGAAAAACTGTTTTTT. Protein product: CASSEAGGANEKLFF.

The rearrangement joins TRBV2 to TRBJ1-2; D not resolved. The CDR3 is 11 amino acids. Germline CDR1 is SNHLY and CDR2 is FYNNEI. V was cut by 5 bases and J by 3 bases, with 4 bases left in between. The CDR3, as DNA: TGTGCCAGCAGTCCTCACTATGGCTACACCTTC. Translating it yields CASSPHYGYTF.

The chain couples TRBV4-1 to TRBJ2-3; 7 bases map to TRBD2. With V trimmed by 1 base and J by 0 bases, 7 bases remained unmatched. In germline, CDR1 is MGHRA, CDR2 YSYEKL. The CDR3 covers 17 residues. CDR3 region: CASSQGRDGGSTDTQYF. CDR3 sequence (DNA): TGCGCCAGCAGCCAAGGCCGCGACGGGGGGAGCACAGATACGCAGTATTTT.

The rearrangement uses TRBV7-6 and TRBJ2-7; perhaps TRBD2 as D (5 bases). This CDR3 comprises 13 residues. Germline values: CDR1 SGHVS, CDR2 FNYEAQ. Deletions cut 5 bases from V and 7 bases from J, with 15 bases between. Here the CDR3 DNA reads TGTGCCAGCAGCAAAGACGAGGGATGGGAGCAGTACTTC. It specifies CASSKDEGWEQYF.

This clone occurred once. This chain links TRBV6-5 with TRBJ2-7, with 7 nucleotides matching TRBD1. Trimming at V came to 11 bases and at J to 1 base, leaving 8 bases not matched to a gene. The CDR3 covers 13 residues. The V gene's germline CDR1 is MNHEY and CDR2 SVGAGI. CDR3: CASARDRSYEQYF. In DNA, the CDR3 is TGTGCCTCAGCCAGGGACAGATCCTACGAGCAGTACTTC.

The V call is TRBV19, the J call TRBJ2-1; TRBD2 agrees at 8 bases. Germline CDR1 is LNHDA and CDR2 is SQIVND (reference sequence). Germline trimming cut 4 bases from V and 7 bases from J; bases unmatched to any gene: 12. The CDR3 is 16 amino acids. DNA for the CDR3: TGTGCCAGTAGTAAGGACGGGGGGGCCAATAGGAATGAGCAGTTCTTC. Translation: CASSKDGGANRNEQFF.

The V and J genes are TRBV7-9 and TRBJ1-6; D not certain. The CDR3 consists of 17 residues. V was cut by 5 bases and J by 4 bases, with 18 bases left in between. CDR1 is SEHNR and CDR2 is FQNEAQ in the germline V gene (reference sequence). CDR3 loop: CASSPPLIAKYNSPLHF. CDR3 bases: TGTGCCAGCAGCCCACCCTTGATCGCGAAGTATAATTCACCCCTCCACTTT.

The J gene is TRBJ1-1, the V gene TRBV5-1; D is perhaps TRBD1 (5 bases). The germline V gene encodes CDR1 SGHRS and CDR2 YFSETQ. V shed 5 bases and J shed 2 bases, with 16 bases lying between them. This CDR3 is 15 amino acids long. The CDR3 coding sequence is TGCGCCAGCAGTCGGTCACAGGCCCCAAACACTGAAGCTTTCTTT. This gives the protein CASSRSQAPNTEAFF.

The V and J genes are TRBV4-1 and TRBJ2-5, with TRBD2 as a possible D gene (7 bases). This CDR3 comprises 17 residues. Trimming pared 2 bases from V and 5 bases from J, leaving 21 bases between. The germline gives CDR1 MGHRA, CDR2 YSYEKL. In nucleotides, the CDR3 is TGCGCCAGCAGCCAAAGGTGGGGGGGGGCGAGTTGGGAGACCCAGTACTTC. Its protein product is CASSQRWGGASWETQYF.

V is TRBV19 and J is TRBJ1-5, with TRBD1 as a possible D gene (6 bases). Between the trimmed V and J ends, which lost 8 bases and 4 bases, there was a span of 18 bases. The CDR3 totals 15 residues. Germline V gene sequence: CDR1 LNHDA, CDR2 SQIVND (reference sequence). CDR3 sequence (DNA): TGTGCCAGTCAAGCCGGACAGCGGGGGAATCAGCCCCAGCATTTT. Its protein product is CASQAGQRGNQPQHF.

CDR3 loop: CASSLATAYNEQFF. In DNA form, the CDR3 reads TGCGCCAGCAGCTTGGCTACTGCCTACAATGAGCAGTTCTTC. The genes are TRBV5-1 and TRBJ2-1; no definite D call. The CDR3 loop spans 14 amino acids. Trimming removed 0 bases at V and 2 bases at J, with 6 bases between. Germline V lookup: CDR1 SGHRS, CDR2 YFSETQ.

The chain combines TRBV19 with TRBJ2-4, with 10 bases fitting TRBD1. Germline CDR1 LNHDA, CDR2 SQIVND (reference sequence). CDR3 size: 16 residues. Trimming took 4 bases from V and 8 from J; bases not matched to a gene: 11. CDR3 region: CASSTTRTGGLDIQYF. CDR3 nucleotides: TGTGCCAGTAGTACCACACGGACAGGGGGTTTGGACATTCAGTACTTC. Complete variable domain (other parts from reference TRBV19 and TRBJ2-4): DGGITQSPKYLFRKEGQNVTLSCEQNLNHDAMYWYRQDPGQGLRLIYYSQIVNDFQKGDIAEGYSVSREKKESFPLTVTSAQKNPTAFYLCASSTTRTGGLDIQYFGAGTRLSVL.

The chain joins TRBV5-6 to TRBJ1-2, with 7 bases matching TRBD1. This CDR3 has 13 amino acids. The germline V gene has CDR1 SGHDT and CDR2 YYEEEE. The J segment lost 2 bases and the V segment lost 4 bases, leaving 2 bases of the junction unmatched. The CDR3 region is CASSQTGNYGYTF. CDR3 DNA sequence: TGTGCCAGCAGCCAGACAGGGAACTATGGCTACACCTTC.

The chain joins TRBV27 to TRBJ2-1, with D unclear. This CDR3 comprises 13 residues. Per the germline V gene, CDR1 is MNHEY and CDR2 is SMNVEV (reference sequence). The ends were cut back, 2 bases at V and 10 bases at J, with 12 bases in the middle. CDR3 sequence reads: CASSLKGRREQFF. The CDR3, as DNA: TGTGCCAGCAGTTTAAAAGGTCGGCGGGAGCAGTTCTTC.

The CDR3 region is CASRGTGSTGELFF. DNA for the CDR3: TGTGCCAGTCGGGGGACAGGGTCCACCGGGGAGCTGTTTTTT. This sequence joins TRBV19 and TRBJ2-2; 9 bases are shared with TRBD1. Per the germline V gene, CDR1 is LNHDA and CDR2 is SQIVND (reference sequence). Losses at the gene ends were 8 bases for V and 4 bases for J; bases not matched to a gene: 5. The CDR3 consists of 14 residues.

This clone was observed a handful of times. This sequence joins TRBV11-2 and TRBJ2-5, with 10 positions matching TRBD2. V lost 0 bases and J lost 5; bases outside the gene matches: 3. This CDR3 region has 15 residues. Germline V gene data show CDR1 as SGHAT and CDR2 as FQNNGV. The CDR3 region has the DNA TGTGCCAGCAGCTTAGATCCGACTAGCGGGGAGACCCAGTACTTC. This sequence encodes CASSLDPTSGETQYF.

The V and J genes are TRBV5-1 and TRBJ1-4; the match to TRBD1 covers 11 bases. The germline V gene has CDR1 SGHRS and CDR2 YFSETQ. The CDR3 totals 14 residues. V trimming: 4 bases; J trimming: 7 bases; junction bases outside the gene matches: 3. The CDR3 region is CASSRDRGSEKLFF. CDR3 sequence (DNA): TGCGCCAGCAGCAGGGACAGGGGGAGTGAAAAACTGTTTTTT.

The chain is built from TRBV5-4 and TRBJ2-5; possibly TRBD2 for D (7 bases). Germline V gives CDR1 SGHNT, CDR2 YYREEE (reference sequence). CDR3 size: 16 residues. Trimming left V 0 bases short and J 5 bases short, with 17 bases between. This CDR3 is CASSLDAGASPETQYF. The CDR3 DNA reads TGTGCCAGCAGCTTGGATGCGGGGGCCAGCCCCGAGACCCAGTACTTC.

On this clone itself: Other DNA sequences within the sample encode an identical CDR3. The gene calls are TRBV14 and TRBJ2-2, with D possibly matching TRBD1 (5 bases). The CDR3 covers 13 residues. The germline V gene encodes CDR1 SGHDN and CDR2 FVKESK. Trimming took 2 bases from V and 4 from J, leaving 5 bases between them. CDR3 sequence (DNA): TGTGCCAGCAGCCAAAGGGGCACCGGGGAGCTGTTTTTT. This codes for CASSQRGTGELFF.